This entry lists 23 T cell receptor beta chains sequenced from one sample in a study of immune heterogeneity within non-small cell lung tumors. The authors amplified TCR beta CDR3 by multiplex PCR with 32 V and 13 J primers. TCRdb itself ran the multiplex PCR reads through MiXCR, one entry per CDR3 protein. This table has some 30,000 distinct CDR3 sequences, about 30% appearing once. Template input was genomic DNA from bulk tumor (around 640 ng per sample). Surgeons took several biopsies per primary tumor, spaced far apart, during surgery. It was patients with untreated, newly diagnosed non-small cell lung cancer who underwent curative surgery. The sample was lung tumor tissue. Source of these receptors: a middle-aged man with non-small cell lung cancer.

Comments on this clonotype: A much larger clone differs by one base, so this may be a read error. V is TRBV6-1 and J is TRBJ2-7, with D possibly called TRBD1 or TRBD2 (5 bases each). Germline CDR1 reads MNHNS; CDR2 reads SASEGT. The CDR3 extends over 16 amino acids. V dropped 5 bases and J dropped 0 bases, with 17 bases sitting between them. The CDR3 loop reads CASSSRGPRGSYEQYF. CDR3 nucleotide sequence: TGTGCCAGCAGTAGCCGGGGACCCCGGGGCTCCTACGAGCAGTACTTC.

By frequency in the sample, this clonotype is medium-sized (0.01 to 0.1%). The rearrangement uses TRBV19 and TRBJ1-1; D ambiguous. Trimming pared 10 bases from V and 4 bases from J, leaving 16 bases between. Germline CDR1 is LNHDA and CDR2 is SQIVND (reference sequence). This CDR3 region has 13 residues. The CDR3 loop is CATIPGWSTEAFF. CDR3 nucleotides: TGTGCCACTATCCCTGGCTGGAGCACTGAAGCTTTCTTT.

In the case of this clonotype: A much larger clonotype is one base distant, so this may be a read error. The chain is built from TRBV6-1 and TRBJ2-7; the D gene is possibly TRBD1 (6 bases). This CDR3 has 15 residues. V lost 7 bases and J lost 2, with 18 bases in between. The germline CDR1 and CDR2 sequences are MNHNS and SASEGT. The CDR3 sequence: CASNPPGQGTYEQYF. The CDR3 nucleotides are TGTGCCAGCAATCCCCCGGGACAAGGAACCTACGAGCAGTACTTC.

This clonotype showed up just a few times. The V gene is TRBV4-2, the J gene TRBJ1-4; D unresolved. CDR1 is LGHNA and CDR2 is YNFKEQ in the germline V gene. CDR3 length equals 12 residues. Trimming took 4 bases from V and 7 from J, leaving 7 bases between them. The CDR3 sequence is CASSRESEKLFF. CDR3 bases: TGTGCCAGCAGCCGAGAGTCTGAAAAACTGTTTTTT.

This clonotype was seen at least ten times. CDR3 bases: TGTGCCAGCAGTTCCAGGACAGGGACTAATTCACCCCTCCACTTT. This gives the protein CASSSRTGTNSPLHF. V and J are TRBV12-3 or TRBV12-4 and TRBJ1-6; 8 positions match TRBD1. CDR3 length equals 15 residues. The J segment lost 6 bases and the V segment lost 4 bases, leaving 5 bases of the junction unmatched.

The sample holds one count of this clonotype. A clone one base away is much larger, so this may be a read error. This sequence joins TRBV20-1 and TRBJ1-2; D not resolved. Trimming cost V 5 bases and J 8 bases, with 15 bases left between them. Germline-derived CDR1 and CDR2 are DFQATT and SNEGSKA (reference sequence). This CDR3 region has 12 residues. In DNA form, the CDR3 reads TGCAGTGCTTGTCTATCGGGTGGAGGCTACACCTTC. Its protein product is CSACLSGGGYTF.

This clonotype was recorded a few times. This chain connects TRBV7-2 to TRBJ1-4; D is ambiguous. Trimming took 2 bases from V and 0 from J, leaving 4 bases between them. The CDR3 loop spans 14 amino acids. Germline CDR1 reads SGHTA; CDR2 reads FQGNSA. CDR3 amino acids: CASSLQPTNEKLFF. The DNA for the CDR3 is TGTGCCAGCAGCTTACAACCAACTAATGAAAAACTGTTTTTT.

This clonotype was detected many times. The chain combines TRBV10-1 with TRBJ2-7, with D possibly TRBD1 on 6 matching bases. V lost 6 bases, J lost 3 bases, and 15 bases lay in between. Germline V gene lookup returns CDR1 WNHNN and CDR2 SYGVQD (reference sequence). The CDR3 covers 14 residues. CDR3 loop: CASSSGTTYYEQYF. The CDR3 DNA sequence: TGCGCCAGCAGCTCCGGGACAACATACTACGAGCAGTACTTC.

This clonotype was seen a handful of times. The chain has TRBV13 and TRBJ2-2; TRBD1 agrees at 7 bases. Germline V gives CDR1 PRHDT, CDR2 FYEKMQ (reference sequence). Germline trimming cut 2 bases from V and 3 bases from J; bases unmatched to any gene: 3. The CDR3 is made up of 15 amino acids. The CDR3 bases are TGTGCCAGCAGCTTATGGGACAGCTACACCGGGGAGCTGTTTTTT. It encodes CASSLWDSYTGELFF.

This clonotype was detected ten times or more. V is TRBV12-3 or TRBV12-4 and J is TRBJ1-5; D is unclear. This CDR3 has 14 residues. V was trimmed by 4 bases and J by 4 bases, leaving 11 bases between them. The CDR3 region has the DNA TGTGCCAGCAGTTGGGAACTCCTGAATCAGCCCCAGCATTTT. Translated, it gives CASSWELLNQPQHF.

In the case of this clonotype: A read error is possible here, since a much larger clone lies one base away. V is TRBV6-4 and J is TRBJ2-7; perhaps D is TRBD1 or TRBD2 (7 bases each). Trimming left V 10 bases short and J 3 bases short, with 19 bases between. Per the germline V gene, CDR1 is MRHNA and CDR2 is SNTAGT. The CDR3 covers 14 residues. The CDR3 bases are TGTGCCACCCAGCGGGACAGTTCAGACTACGAGCAGTACTTC. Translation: CATQRDSSDYEQYF.

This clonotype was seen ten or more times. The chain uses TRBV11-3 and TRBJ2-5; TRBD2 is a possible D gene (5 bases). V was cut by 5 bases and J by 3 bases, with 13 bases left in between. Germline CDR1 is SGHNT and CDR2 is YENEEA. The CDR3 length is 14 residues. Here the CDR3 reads CASSPRGPKETQYF. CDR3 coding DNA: TGTGCCAGCAGCCCCAGAGGGCCGAAAGAGACCCAGTACTTC.

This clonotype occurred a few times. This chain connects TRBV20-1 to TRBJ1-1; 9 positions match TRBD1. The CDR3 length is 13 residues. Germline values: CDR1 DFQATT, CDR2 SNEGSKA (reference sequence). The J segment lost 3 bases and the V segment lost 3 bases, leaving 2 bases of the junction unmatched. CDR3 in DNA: TGCAGTGCTAGGACAGGGGGGTACACTGAAGCTTTCTTT. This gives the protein CSARTGGYTEAFF.

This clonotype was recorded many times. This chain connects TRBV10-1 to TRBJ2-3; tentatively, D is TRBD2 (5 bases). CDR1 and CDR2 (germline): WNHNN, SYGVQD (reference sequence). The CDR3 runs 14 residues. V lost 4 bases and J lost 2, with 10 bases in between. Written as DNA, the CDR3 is TGCGCCAGCAGTGCTAGCAGAGACACAGATACGCAGTATTTT. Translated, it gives CASSASRDTDTQYF.

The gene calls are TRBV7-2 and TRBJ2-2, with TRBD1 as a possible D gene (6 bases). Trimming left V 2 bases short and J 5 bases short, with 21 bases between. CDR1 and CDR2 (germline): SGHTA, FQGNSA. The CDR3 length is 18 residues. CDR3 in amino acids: CASSLILRAGGNTGELFF. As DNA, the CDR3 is TGTGCCAGCAGCTTAATATTGAGGGCTGGGGGCAATACCGGGGAGCTGTTTTTT. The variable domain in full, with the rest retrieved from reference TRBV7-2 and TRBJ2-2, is GAGVSQSPSNKVTEKGKDVELRCDPISGHTALYWYRQSLGQGLEFLIYFQGNSAPDKSGLPSDRFSAERTGGSVSTLTIQRTQQEDSAVYLCASSLILRAGGNTGELFFGEGSRLTVL.

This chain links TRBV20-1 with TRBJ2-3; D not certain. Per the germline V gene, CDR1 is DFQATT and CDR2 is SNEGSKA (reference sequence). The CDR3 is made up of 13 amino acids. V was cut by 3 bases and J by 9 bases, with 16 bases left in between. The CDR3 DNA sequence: TGCAGTGCTAGTGGGAATCCCACAGTCACGCAGTATTTT. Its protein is CSASGNPTVTQYF.

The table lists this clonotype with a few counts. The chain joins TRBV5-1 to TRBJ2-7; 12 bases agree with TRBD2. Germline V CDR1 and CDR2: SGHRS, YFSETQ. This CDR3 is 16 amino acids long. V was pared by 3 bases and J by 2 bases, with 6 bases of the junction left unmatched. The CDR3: CASSSGTSGYPYEQYF. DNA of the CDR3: TGCGCCAGCAGCTCGGGGACTAGCGGGTACCCCTACGAGCAGTACTTC. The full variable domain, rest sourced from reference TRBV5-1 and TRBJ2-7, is KAGVTQTPRYLIKTRGQQVTLSCSPISGHRSVSWYQQTPGQGLQFLFEYFSETQRNKGNFPGRFSGRQFSNSRSEMNVSTLELGDSALYLCASSSGTSGYPYEQYFGPGTRLTVT.

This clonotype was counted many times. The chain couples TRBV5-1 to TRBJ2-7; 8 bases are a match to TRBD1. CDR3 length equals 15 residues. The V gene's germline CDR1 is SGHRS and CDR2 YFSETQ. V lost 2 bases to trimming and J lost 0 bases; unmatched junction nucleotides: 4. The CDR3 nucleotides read TGCGCCAGCAGCTTCGACAGGGGAGGCTCCTACGAGCAGTACTTC. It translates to CASSFDRGGSYEQYF.

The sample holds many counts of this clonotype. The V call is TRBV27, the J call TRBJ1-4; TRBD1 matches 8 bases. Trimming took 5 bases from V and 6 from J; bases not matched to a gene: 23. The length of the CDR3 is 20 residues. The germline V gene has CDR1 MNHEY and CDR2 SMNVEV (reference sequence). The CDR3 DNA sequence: TGTGCCAGCAGTCTAGTTAACCCCAGGGGGCGCGTATCTTCTCATGAAAAACTGTTTTTT. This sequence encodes CASSLVNPRGRVSSHEKLFF.

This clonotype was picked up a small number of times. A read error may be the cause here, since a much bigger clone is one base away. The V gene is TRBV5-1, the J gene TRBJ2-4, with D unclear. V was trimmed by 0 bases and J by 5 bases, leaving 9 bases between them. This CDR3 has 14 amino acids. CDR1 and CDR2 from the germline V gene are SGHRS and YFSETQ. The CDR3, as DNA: TGCGCCAGCAGCTTGGGGTGTTCGGAAAACATTCAGTACTTC. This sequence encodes CASSLGCSENIQYF.

The CDR3 bases are TGTGCCTGGAGTCGAGGGCCGGATACGCAGTATTTT. Residues: CAWSRGPDTQYF. J is TRBJ2-3 and V is TRBV30; perhaps TRBD2 as D (5 bases). The length of the CDR3 is 12 residues. Between the trimmed V and J ends, which lost 2 bases and 6 bases, there was a span of 9 bases. Germline V gene lookup returns CDR1 GTSNPN and CDR2 SVGIG (reference sequence).

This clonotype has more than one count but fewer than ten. The DNA of the CDR3 is TGTGCCAGCAGTCGAACAACCAGGGGGCTTGAAGCTTTCTTT. It translates to CASSRTTRGLEAFF. The rearrangement uses TRBV6-1 and TRBJ1-1; 8 bases fit TRBD1. This CDR3 contains 14 residues. From germline, CDR1 is MNHNS and CDR2 SASEGT. V was pared by 5 bases and J by 7 bases, with 9 bases of the junction left unmatched.

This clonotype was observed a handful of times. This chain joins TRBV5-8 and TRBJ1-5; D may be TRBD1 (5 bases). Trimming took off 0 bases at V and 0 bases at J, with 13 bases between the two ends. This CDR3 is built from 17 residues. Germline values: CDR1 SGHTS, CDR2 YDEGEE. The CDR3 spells CASSLGQLLISNQPQHF. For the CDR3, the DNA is TGTGCCAGCAGCTTGGGACAGCTACTGATTAGCAATCAGCCCCAGCATTTT.